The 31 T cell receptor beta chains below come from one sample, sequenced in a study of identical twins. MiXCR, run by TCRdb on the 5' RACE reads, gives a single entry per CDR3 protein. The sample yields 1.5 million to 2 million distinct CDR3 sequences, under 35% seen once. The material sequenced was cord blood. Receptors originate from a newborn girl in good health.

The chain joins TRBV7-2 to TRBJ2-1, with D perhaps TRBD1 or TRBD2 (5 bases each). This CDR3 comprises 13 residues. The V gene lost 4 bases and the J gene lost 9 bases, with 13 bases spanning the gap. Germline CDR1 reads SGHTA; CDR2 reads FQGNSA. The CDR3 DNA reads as TGTGCCAGCAGCTATCTACCGGGGCGTGAGCAGTTCTTC. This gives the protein CASSYLPGREQFF.

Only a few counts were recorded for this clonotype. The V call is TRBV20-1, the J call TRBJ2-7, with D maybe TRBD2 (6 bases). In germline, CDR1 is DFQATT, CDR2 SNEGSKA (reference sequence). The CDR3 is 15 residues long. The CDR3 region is CRAYSLAKSPYEQYF. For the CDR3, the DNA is TGCAGGGCATACTCACTAGCTAAGAGTCCATACGAGCAGTACTTC.

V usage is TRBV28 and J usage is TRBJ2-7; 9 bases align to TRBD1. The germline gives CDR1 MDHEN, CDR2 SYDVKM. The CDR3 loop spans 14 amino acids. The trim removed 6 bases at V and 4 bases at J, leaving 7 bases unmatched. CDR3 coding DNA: TGTGCCAGCAGCCCGATGGGACAGGGTTACGAGCAGTACTTC. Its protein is CASSPMGQGYEQYF. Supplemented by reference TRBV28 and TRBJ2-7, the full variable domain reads DVKVTQSSRYLVKRTGEKVFLECVQDMDHENMFWYRQDPGLGLRLIYFSYDVKMKEKGDIPEGYSVSREKKERFSLILESASTNQTSMYLCASSPMGQGYEQYFGPGTRLTVT.

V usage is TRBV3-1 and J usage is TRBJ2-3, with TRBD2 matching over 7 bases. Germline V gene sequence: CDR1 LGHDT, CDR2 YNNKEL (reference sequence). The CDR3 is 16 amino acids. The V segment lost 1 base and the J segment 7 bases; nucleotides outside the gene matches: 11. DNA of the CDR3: TGTGCCAGCAGCCAAGCCGTCGTGACTAGCCTCCATACGCAGTATTTT. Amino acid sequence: CASSQAVVTSLHTQYF.

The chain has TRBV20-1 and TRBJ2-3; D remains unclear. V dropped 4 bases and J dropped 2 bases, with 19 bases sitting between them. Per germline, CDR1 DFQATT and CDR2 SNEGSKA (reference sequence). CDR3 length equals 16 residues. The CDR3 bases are TGCAGTGCTATCCGCTCTGCGCTTCTTTACACAGATACGCAGTATTTT. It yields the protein CSAIRSALLYTDTQYF.

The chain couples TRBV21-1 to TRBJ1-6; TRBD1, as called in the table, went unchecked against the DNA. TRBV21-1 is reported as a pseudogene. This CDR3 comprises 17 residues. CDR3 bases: TGTGCCAGCAGCAAAGCCCCGGGACAGCTCAATAATTCACCCCCCCACTTT. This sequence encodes CASSKAPGQLNNSPPHF.

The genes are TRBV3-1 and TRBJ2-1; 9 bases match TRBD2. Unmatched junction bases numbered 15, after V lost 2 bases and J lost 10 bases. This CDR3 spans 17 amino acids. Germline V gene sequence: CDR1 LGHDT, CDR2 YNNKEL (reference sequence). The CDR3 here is CASSQSNRLAVRVEQFF. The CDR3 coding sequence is TGTGCCAGCAGCCAAAGTAACCGACTAGCGGTCCGCGTCGAGCAGTTCTTC.

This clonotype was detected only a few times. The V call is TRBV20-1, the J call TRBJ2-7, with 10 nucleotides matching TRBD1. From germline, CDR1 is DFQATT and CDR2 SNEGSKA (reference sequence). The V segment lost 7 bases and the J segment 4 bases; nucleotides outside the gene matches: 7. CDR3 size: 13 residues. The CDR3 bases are TGCAGTGGCACGGACAGGGGGTTTTACGAGCAGTACTTC. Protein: CSGTDRGFYEQYF.

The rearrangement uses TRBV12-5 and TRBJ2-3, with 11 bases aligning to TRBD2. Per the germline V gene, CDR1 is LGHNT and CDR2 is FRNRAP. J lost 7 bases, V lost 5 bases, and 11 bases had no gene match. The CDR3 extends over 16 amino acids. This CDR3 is CASGASSGGALNTQYF. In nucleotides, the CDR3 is TGTGCTAGTGGTGCCAGTAGCGGGGGGGCCCTAAATACGCAGTATTTT.

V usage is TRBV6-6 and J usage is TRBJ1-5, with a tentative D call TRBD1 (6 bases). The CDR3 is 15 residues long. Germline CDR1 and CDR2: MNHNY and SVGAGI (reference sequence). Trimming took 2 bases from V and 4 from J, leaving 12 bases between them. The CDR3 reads CASSYGRGTNQPQHF. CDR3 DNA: TGTGCCAGCAGTTACGGCAGGGGAACTAATCAGCCCCAGCATTTT.

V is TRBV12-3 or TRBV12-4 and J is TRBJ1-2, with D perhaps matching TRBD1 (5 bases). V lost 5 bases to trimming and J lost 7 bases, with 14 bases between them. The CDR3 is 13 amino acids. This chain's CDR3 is CASSPPGPAGYTF. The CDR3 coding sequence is TGTGCCAGCAGTCCCCCGGGACCTGCTGGCTACACCTTC.

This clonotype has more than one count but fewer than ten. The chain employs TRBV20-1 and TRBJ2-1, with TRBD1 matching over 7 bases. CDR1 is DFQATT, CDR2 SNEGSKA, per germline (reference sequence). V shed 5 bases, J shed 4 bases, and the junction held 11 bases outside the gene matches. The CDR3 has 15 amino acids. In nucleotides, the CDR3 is TGCAGTGCTGCTACTTGGGGACAGAGATACAATGAGCAGTTCTTC. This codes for CSAATWGQRYNEQFF.

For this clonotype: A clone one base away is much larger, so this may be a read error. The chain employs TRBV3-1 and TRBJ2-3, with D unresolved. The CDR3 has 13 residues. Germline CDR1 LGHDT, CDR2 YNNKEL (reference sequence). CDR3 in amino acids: CASGQGFGDTQYF. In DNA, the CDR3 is TGTGCCAGCGGCCAAGGCTTTGGGGATACGCAGTATTTT.

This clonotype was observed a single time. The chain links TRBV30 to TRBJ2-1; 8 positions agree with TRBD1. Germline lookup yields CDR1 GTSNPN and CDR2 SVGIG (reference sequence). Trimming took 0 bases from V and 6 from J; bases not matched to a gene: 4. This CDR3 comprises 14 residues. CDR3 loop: CAWSVIRGPNEQFF. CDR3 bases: TGTGCCTGGAGTGTAATCAGGGGGCCCAATGAGCAGTTCTTC.

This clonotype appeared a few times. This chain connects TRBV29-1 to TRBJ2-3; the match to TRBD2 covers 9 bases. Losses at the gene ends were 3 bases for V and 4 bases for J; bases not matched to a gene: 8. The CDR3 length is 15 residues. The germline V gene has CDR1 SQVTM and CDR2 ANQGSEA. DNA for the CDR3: TGCAGCGTTGACAGGCTAGCGGGGAGGGCAGATACGCAGTATTTT. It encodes CSVDRLAGRADTQYF.

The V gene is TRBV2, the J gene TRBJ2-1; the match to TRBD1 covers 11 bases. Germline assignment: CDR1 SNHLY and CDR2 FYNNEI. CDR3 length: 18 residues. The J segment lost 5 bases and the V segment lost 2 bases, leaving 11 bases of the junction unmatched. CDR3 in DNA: TGTGCCAGCAGTGAATCCCGACCGGGACAGGGGGTGGACAATGAGCAGTTCTTC. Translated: CASSESRPGQGVDNEQFF.

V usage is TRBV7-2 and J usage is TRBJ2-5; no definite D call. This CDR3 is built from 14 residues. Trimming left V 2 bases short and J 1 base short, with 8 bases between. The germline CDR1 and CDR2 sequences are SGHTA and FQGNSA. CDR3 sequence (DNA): TGTGCCAGCAGCTTATACCCTCCCCAAGAGACCCAGTACTTC. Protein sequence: CASSLYPPQETQYF.

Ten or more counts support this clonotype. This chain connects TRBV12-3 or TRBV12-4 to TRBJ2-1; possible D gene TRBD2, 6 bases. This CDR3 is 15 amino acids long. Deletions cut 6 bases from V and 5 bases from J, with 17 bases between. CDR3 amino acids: CASRQTRFLNNEQFF. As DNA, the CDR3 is TGTGCCAGCAGACAGACTAGATTTTTAAACAATGAGCAGTTCTTC.

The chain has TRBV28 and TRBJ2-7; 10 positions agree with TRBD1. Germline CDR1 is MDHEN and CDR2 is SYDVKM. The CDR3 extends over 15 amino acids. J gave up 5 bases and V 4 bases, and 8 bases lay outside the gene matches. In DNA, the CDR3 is TGTGCCAGCAGTTGGGGCGGGACAGGGGAGGACGAGCAGTACTTC. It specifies CASSWGGTGEDEQYF.

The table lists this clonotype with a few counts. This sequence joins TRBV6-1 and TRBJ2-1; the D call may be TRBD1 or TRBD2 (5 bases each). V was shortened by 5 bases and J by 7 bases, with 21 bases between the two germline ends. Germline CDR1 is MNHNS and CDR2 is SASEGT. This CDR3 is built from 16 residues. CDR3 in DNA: TGTGCCAGCAGTTCCGGGACGTTCCGATTTGGGAATGAGCAGTTCTTC. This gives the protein CASSSGTFRFGNEQFF.

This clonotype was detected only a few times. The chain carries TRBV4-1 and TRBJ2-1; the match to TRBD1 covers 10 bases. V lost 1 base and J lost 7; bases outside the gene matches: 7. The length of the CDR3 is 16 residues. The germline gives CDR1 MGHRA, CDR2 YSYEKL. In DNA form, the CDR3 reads TGCGCCAGCAGCCAAGCCCGAGGGACAGGGGAAAATGAGCAGTTCTTC. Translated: CASSQARGTGENEQFF.

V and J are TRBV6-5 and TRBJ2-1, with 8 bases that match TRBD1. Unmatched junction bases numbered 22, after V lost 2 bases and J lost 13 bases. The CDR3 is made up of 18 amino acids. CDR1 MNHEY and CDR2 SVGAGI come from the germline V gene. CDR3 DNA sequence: TGTGCCAGCAGTTACAGTCCCAGACGGACAGGGCTCCAAGAGACCCAGTTCTTC. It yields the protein CASSYSPRRTGLQETQFF.

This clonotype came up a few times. CDR3 sequence reads: CASSRALAGDRDTQYF. As DNA, the CDR3 is TGCGCCAGCAGCCGAGCGCTAGCGGGGGATCGCGATACGCAGTATTTT. This chain uses TRBV5-1 with TRBJ2-3, with 10 bases that match TRBD2. V dropped 4 bases and J dropped 6; count of bases not matched to a gene: 11. The CDR3 is 16 amino acids. Germline values: CDR1 SGHRS, CDR2 YFSETQ.

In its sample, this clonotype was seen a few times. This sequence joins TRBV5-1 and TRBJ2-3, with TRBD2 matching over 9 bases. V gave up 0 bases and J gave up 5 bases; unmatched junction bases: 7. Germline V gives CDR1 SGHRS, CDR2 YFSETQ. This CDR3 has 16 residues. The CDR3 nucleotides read TGCGCCAGCAGCTTGGACTTAGCGGGGGATGGAGATACGCAGTATTTT. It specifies CASSLDLAGDGDTQYF.

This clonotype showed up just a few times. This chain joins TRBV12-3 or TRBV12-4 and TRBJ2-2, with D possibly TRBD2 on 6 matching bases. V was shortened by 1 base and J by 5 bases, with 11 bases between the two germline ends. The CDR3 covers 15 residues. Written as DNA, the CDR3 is TGTGCCAGCAGTTTAGACGGGAGATGGACCGGGGAGCTGTTTTTT. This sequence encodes CASSLDGRWTGELFF.

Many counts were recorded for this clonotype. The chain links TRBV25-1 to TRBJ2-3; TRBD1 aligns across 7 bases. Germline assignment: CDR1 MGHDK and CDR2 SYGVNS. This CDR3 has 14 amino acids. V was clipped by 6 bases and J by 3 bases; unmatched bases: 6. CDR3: CASSEPGGTDTQYF. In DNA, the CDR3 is TGTGCCAGCAGCGAACCAGGGGGAACAGATACGCAGTATTTT.

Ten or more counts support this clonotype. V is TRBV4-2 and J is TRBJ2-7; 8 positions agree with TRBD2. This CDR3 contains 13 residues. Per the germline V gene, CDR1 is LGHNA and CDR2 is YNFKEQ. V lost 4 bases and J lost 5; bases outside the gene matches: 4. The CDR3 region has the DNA TGTGCCAGCAGCCCGGGACTAGTGGACGAGCAGTACTTC. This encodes CASSPGLVDEQYF.

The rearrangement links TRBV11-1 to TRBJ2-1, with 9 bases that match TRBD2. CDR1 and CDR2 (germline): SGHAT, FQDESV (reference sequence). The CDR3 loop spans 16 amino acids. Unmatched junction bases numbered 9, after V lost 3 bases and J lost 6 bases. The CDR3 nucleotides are TGTGCCAGCAGCTTCCGGATCCTAGCGGGGTCCAATGAGCAGTTCTTC. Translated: CASSFRILAGSNEQFF.

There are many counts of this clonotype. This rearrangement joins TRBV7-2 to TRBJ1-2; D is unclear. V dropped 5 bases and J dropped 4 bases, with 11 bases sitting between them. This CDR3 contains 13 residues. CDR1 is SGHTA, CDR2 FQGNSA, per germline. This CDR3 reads CASSPYSSYGYTF. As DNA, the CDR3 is TGTGCCAGCAGCCCTTACAGTTCCTATGGCTACACCTTC.

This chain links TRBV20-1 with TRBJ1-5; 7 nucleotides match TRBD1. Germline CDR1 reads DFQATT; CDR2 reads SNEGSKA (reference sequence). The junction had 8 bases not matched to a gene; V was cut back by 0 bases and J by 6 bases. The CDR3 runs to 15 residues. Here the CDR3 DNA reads TGCAGTGCTAGAGACCCGACAGGGTCCCGTCAGCCCCAGCATTTT. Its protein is CSARDPTGSRQPQHF.

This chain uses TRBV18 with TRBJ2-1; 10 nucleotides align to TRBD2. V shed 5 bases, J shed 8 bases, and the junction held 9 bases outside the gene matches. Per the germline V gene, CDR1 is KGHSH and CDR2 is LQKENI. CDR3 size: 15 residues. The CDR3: CASSTPGLATYEQFF. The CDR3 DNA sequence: TGTGCCAGCTCAACGCCGGGACTAGCGACGTATGAGCAGTTCTTC.